These T cell receptor beta chains were read from a single sample in a study of control samples from healthy donors and cancer patients. Profiled with immunoSEQ multiplex PCR; TCRdb holds only in-frame clones, not every one. The data show fewer than 200,000 clones, about 90% seen once. The sequenced material came from blood. These TCRs come from a woman in her 30s in good health. CDR3s include the opening cysteine and the closing phenylalanine or tryptophan. Fields, in order: CDR3 protein, CDR3 DNA, D gene, clone size, J gene, V gene. A D gene is named only where the DNA matches it firmly. Expanded clones are given a class, and other clones once, few, many or no size at all.

CASSLRQGPSYEQYF	TGTGCCAGCAGCTTAAGACAGGGACCCTCCTACGAGCAGTACTTC	TRBD1	NA	TRBJ2-7	TRBV7-2
CASSLFGTETDTQYF	TGTGCCAGCAGTTTATTTGGGACAGAAACAGATACGCAGTATTTT	TRBD1	NA	TRBJ2-3	TRBV28
CASSTLRRATNEKLFF	TGTGCCAGTAGTACCCTCAGGAGGGCGACTAATGAAAAACTGTTTTTT	NA	NA	TRBJ1-4	TRBV19
CASRSGTKQETQYF	TGTGCCAGCAGATCGGGGACCAAGCAAGAGACCCAGTACTTC	NA	NA	TRBJ2-5	TRBV5-4
CASSLGAGGYTF	TGTGCCAGCAGTTTAGGGGCGGGTGGCTACACCTTC	NA	NA	TRBJ1-2	TRBV12-3/TRBV12-4
CASSTPGTDNSPLHF	TGTGCCAGCAGTACTCCCGGGACAGATAATTCACCCCTCCACTTT	TRBD1	NA	TRBJ1-6	TRBV5-4
CASSFPGSGANVLTF	TGTGCCAGCAGCTTCCCCGGCTCTGGGGCCAACGTCCTGACTTTC	NA	NA	TRBJ2-6	TRBV7-9
CASSLVGAETQYF	TGCGCCAGCAGCTTGGTCGGGGCCGAGACCCAGTACTTC	NA	NA	TRBJ2-5	TRBV5-1
CASSLRGLLTDTQYF	TGCGCCAGCAGCTTACGGGGTCTCCTCACAGATACGCAGTATTTT	NA	NA	TRBJ2-3	TRBV5-1
CASSLGHLEETQYF	TGCGCCAGCAGCTTAGGGCATTTGGAAGAGACCCAGTACTTC	NA	NA	TRBJ2-5	TRBV5-1
CASNTPGLTEAFF	TGTGCCAGTAATACTCCAGGGCTAACTGAAGCTTTCTTT	NA	few	TRBJ1-1	TRBV19
CASSEDRRGGYTF	TGTGCCAGCAGTGAAGACCGACGGGGCGGCTACACCTTC	NA	NA	TRBJ1-2	TRBV6-1
CASSYSGTGNDYTF	TGTGCCAGCAGTTACTCAGGGACTGGGAATGACTACACCTTC	NA	NA	TRBJ1-2	TRBV6-6
CASSPGTATYEQYF	TGTGCCAGCAGCCCCGGGACTGCAACCTACGAGCAGTACTTC	NA	NA	TRBJ2-7	TRBV5-4
CASSLGQNYGYTF	TGTGCCAGCAGTTTGGGACAGAACTATGGCTACACCTTC	TRBD1	NA	TRBJ1-2	TRBV12-3/TRBV12-4
CAWSEGTSTEAFF	TGTGCCTGGAGTGAAGGTACGAGCACTGAAGCTTTCTTT	NA	NA	TRBJ1-1	TRBV30
CASSLAGAEGPPLHF	TGTGCCAGCAGCTTAGCCGGGGCTGAGGGGCCACCCCTCCACTTT	NA	NA	TRBJ1-6	TRBV7-9
CATADRPAGYEQYF	TGTGCCACCGCAGACCGGCCAGCGGGGTACGAGCAGTACTTC	TRBD2	NA	TRBJ2-7	TRBV3-1/TRBV3-2
CASSLTAGRSGNTIYF	TGTGCCAGCAGCTTGACGGCGGGGCGCTCTGGAAACACCATATATTTT	NA	NA	TRBJ1-3	TRBV5-5
CAWSYTRDSLYNEQFF	TGTGCCTGGAGCTATACCCGGGACAGTCTCTACAATGAGCAGTTCTTC	TRBD1	NA	TRBJ2-1	TRBV30
CASSMTGDGYNEQFF	TGTGCCAGCAGCATGACAGGGGATGGCTACAATGAGCAGTTCTTC	TRBD1	NA	TRBJ2-1	TRBV5-5
CASSQVQRAFSTDTQYF	TGTGCCAGCAGCCAAGTCCAAAGGGCTTTCAGCACAGATACGCAGTATTTT	NA	NA	TRBJ2-3	TRBV3-1/TRBV3-2
CASSQVAGQGEKLFF	TGCGCCAGCAGCCAAGTCGCAGGGCAGGGTGAAAAACTGTTTTTT	NA	NA	TRBJ1-4	TRBV4-1
CASAPGQGSYNEQFF	TGTGCCAGCGCCCCGGGACAGGGCTCCTACAATGAGCAGTTCTTC	TRBD1	NA	TRBJ2-1	TRBV28
CASSSGQGRGSGNTIYF	TGCGCCAGCAGCTCCGGACAGGGACGGGGATCTGGAAACACCATATATTTT	TRBD1	NA	TRBJ1-3	TRBV5-1
CASSLGVARGIAGELFF	TGTGCCAGCAGCTTAGGTGTCGCCCGAGGAATCGCGGGGGAGCTGTTTTTT	NA	NA	TRBJ2-2	TRBV7-9
CASGSGADTQYF	TGTGCCAGCGGCTCAGGGGCAGATACGCAGTATTTT	NA	few	TRBJ2-3	TRBV5-4
CASRGTPNTGELFF	TGTGCCAGCAGGGGGACACCGAACACCGGGGAGCTGTTTTTT	NA	once	TRBJ2-2	TRBV25-1